This TCR beta chain was sequenced in a study of T cell clonality in common variable immunodeficiency. Findings of the study overall: Shared TCRbeta clones were fewer between CVID subjects than controls. Repertoire-complication correlations in CVID were limited by patient heterogeneity.

Sequencing input was equivalent genomic DNA from CVID and controls. The repertoire was sequenced with immunoSEQ multiplex PCR; TCRdb's copy has only in-frame clones and lacks some. Reported are around 50,000 clones, none seen only once; the ten largest carry 4.5% to 5.5%. Donors gave roughly 5 to 8.5 ml heparinized peripheral whole blood. Turning to this clone: Its matching antigen is unknown. Coverage ceases 3 residues before the CDR3 finishes, and the germline J gene fills in the end.

The CDR3 loop spans 14 amino acids. Trimming shortened V by 3 bases and J by 4 bases, and 12 bases separated the two germline ends. The germline V gene encodes CDR1 SGHAT and CDR2 FQNNGV. The chain uses TRBV11-2 and TRBJ1-1, with a possible D match to TRBD1 (5 bases). Sequenced sample: peripheral blood mononuclear cells. This clonotype was sampled from a person aged 18-69 years in good health. The sequenced CDR3 bases are TGTGCCAGCAGCTTGGACCTGGGGGGCACTGAA. Translated, it gives CASSLDLGGTE. From start to end, the CDR3 is CASSLDLGGTEAFF.